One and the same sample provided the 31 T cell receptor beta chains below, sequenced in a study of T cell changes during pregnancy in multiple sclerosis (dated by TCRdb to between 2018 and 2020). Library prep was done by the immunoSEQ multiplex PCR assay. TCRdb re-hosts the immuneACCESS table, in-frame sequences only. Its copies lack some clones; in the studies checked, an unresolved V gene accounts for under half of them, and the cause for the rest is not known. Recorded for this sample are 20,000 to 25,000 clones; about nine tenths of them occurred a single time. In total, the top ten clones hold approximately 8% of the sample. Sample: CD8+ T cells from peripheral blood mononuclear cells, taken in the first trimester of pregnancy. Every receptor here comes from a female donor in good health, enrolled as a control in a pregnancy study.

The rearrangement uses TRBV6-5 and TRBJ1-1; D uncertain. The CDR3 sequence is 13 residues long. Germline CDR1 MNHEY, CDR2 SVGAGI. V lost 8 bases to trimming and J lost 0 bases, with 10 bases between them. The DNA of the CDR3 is TGTGCCAGCTTTCACTCTTTGAACACTGAAGCTTTCTTT. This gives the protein CASFHSLNTEAFF.

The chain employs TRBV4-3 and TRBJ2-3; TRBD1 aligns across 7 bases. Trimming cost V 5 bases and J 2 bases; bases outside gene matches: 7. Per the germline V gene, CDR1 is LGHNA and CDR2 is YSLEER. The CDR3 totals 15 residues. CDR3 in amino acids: CASSYGQADTDTQYF. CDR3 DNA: TGCGCCAGCAGCTACGGACAGGCAGACACAGATACGCAGTATTTT.

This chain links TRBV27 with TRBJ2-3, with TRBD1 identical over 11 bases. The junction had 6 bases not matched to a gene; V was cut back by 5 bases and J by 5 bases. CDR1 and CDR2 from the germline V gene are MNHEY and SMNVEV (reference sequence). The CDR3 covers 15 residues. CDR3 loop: CASSLRDRGLDTQYF. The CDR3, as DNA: TGTGCCAGCAGTCTCCGGGACAGGGGGTTAGATACGCAGTATTTT.

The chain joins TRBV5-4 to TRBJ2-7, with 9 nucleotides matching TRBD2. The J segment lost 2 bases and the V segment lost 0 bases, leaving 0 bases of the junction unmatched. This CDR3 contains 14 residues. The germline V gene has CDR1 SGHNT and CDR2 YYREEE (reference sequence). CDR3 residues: CASSLGTSAYEQYF. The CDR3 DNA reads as TGTGCCAGCAGCTTGGGGACTAGCGCCTACGAGCAGTACTTC.

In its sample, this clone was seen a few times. The CDR3 coding sequence is TGTGCCAGCAGTGAAAGGGGGGGAGGTCAGCCCCAGCATTTT. It encodes CASSERGGGQPQHF. This sequence joins TRBV13 and TRBJ1-5, with D possibly matching TRBD1 (6 bases). There are 14 residues in the CDR3. V lost 6 bases, J lost 6 bases, and 15 bases lay in between. Germline V lookup: CDR1 PRHDT, CDR2 FYEKMQ (reference sequence).

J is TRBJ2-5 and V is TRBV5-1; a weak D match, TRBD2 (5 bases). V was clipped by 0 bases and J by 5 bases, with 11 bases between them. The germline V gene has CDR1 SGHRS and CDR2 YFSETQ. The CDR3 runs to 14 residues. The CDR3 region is CASSLVGPGETQYF. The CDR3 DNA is TGCGCCAGCAGCTTGGTTGGGCCGGGGGAGACCCAGTACTTC.

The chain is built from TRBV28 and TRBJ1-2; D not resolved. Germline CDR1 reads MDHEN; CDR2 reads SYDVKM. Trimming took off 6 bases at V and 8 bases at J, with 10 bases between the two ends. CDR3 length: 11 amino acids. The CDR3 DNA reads TGTGCCAGCAGCCAATCACTAGGCTACACCTTC. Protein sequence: CASSQSLGYTF.

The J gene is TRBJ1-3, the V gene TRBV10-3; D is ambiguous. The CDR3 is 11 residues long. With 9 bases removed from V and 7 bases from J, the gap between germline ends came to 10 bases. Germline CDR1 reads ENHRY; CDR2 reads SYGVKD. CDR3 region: CAIFRWNTIYF. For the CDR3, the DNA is TGTGCCATTTTCCGGTGGAACACCATATATTTT.

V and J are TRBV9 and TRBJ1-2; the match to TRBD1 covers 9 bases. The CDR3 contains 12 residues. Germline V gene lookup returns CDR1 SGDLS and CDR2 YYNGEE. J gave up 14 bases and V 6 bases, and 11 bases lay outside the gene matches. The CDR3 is CASNPGQGVLTF. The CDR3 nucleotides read TGTGCCAGCAATCCGGGACAGGGCGTCCTAACCTTC.

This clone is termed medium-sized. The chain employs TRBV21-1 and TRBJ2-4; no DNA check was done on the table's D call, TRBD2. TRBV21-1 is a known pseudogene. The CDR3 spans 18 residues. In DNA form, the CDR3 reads TGTGCCAGCAGCAAAGGGGGAGGAGAAATCCAAGCCAAAAACATTCAGTACTTC. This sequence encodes CASSKGGGEIQAKNIQYF.

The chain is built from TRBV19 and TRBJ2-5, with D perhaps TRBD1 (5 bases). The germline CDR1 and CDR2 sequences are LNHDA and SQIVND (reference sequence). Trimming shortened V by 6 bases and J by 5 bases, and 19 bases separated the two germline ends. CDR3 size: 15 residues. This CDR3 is CASSLGAGFKETQYF. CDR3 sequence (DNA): TGTGCCAGTAGCTTGGGCGCAGGGTTCAAGGAGACCCAGTACTTC.

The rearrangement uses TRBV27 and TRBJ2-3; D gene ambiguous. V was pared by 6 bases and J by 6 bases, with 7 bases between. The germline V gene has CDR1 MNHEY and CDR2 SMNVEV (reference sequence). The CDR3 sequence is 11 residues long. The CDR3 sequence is CASRSLDTQYF. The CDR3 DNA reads TGTGCCAGCAGATCCCTTGATACGCAGTATTTT.

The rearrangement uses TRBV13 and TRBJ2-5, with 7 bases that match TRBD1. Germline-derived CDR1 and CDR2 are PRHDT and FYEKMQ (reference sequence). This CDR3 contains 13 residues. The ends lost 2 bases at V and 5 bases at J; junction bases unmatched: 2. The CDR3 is CASSLSRGETQYF. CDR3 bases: TGTGCCAGCAGCTTAAGCAGGGGGGAGACCCAGTACTTC.

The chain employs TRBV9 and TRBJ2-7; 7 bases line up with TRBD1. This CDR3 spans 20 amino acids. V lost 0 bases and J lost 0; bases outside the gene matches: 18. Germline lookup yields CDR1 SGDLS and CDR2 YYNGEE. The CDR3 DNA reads TGTGCCAGCAGCGTAGGTGATGACGGACCTACGACAGGGAGCTCCTACGAGCAGTACTTC. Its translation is CASSVGDDGPTTGSSYEQYF.

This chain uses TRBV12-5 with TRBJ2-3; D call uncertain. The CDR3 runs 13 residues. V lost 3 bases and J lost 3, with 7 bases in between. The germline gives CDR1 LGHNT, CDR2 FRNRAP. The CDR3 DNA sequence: TGTGCTAGTGGTTTACGGTCGACAGATACGCAGTATTTT. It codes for CASGLRSTDTQYF.

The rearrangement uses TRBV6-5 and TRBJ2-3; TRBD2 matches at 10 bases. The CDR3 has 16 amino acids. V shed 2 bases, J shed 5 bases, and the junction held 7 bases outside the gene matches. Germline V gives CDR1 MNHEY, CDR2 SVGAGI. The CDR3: CASSYRTSGVGDTQYF. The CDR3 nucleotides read TGTGCCAGCAGTTACAGAACTAGCGGGGTGGGAGATACGCAGTATTTT.

The chain's CDR3 is CASSDTTSGGKDTQYF. DNA for the CDR3: TGTGCCAGCAGTGACACTACTAGCGGGGGGAAAGATACGCAGTATTTT. The rearrangement links TRBV6-4 to TRBJ2-3, with 12 bases aligning to TRBD2. Germline V gene sequence: CDR1 MRHNA, CDR2 SNTAGT. Unmatched junction bases numbered 5, after V lost 2 bases and J lost 5 bases. The CDR3 consists of 16 residues.

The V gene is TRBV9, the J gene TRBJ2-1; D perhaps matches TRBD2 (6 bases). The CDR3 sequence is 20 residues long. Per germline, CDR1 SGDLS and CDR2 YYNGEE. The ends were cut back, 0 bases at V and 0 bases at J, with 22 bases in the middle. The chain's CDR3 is CASSVVGDKTSTSSYNEQFF. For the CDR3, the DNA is TGTGCCAGCAGCGTAGTTGGGGATAAAACTAGCACAAGCTCCTACAATGAGCAGTTCTTC. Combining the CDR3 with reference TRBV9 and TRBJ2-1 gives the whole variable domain DSGVTQTPKHLITATGQRVTLRCSPRSGDLSVYWYQQSLDQGLQFLIQYYNGEERAKGNILERFSAQQFPDLHSELNLSSLELGDSALYFCASSVVGDKTSTSSYNEQFFGPGTRLTVL.

Written as DNA, the CDR3 is TGCGCCAGCAGCATACCCCAACAGGTTCCCGCATTCCTTAATGAAAAACTGTTTTTT. Its protein is CASSIPQQVPAFLNEKLFF. V gene TRBV5-1 combines with J gene TRBJ1-4; tentatively, D is TRBD1 (5 bases). V was cut by 4 bases and J by 4 bases, with 26 bases left in between. This CDR3 is built from 19 residues. Germline V gene data show CDR1 as SGHRS and CDR2 as YFSETQ.

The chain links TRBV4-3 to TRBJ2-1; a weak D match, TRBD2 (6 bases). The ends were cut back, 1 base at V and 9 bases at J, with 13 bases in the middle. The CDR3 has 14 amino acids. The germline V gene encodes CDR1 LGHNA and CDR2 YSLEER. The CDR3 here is CASSQGGVEGEQFF. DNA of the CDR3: TGCGCCAGCAGCCAAGGGGGGGTAGAGGGTGAGCAGTTCTTC.

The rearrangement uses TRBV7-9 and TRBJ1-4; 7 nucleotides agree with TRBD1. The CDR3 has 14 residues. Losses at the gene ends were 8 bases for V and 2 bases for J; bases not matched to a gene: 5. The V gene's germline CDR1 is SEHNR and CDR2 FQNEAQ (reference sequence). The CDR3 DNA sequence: TGTGCCAGCCGTCCAGGGGGGACTAATGAAAAACTGTTTTTT. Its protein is CASRPGGTNEKLFF. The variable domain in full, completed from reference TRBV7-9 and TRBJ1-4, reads DTGVSQNPRHKITKRGQNVTFRCDPISEHNRLYWYRQTLGQGPEFLTYFQNEAQLEKSRLLSDRFSAERPKGSFSTLEIQRTEQGDSAMYLCASRPGGTNEKLFFGSGTQLSVL.

Here the CDR3 reads CASSQDRTGPTEGEAFF. DNA for the CDR3: TGCGCCAGCAGCCAAGATCGAACAGGTCCCACCGAAGGTGAAGCTTTCTTT. The genes are TRBV4-3 and TRBJ1-1, with a tentative D call TRBD1 (5 bases). The germline V gene encodes CDR1 LGHNA and CDR2 YSLEER. V was clipped by 0 bases and J by 7 bases, with 21 bases between them. This CDR3 region has 17 residues.

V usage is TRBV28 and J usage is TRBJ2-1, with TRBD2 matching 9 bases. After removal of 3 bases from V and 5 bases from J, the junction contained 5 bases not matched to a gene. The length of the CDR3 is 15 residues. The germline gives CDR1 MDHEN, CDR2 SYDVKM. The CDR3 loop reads CASSFWASGDNEQFF. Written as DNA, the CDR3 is TGTGCCAGCAGTTTTTGGGCTAGCGGGGACAATGAGCAGTTCTTC.

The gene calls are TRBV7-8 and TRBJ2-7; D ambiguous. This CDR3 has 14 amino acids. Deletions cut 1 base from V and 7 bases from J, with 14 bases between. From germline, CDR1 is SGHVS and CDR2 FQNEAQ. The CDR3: CASSLGFLLEEQYF. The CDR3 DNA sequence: TGTGCCAGCAGCTTAGGGTTTTTGTTGGAGGAGCAGTACTTC.

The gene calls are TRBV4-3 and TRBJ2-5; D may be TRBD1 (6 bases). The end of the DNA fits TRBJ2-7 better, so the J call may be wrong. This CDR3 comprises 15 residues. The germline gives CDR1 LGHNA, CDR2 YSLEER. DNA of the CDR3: TGCGCCAGCAGCCAGACCAGGGGTTCGAAATACGAGCAGTACTTC. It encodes CASSQTRGSKYEQYF.

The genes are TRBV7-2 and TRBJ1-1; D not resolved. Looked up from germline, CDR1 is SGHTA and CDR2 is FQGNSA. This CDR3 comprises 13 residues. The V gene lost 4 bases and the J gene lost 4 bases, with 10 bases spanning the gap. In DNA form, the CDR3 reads TGTGCCAGCAGCTCACACCTTGGCACTGAAGCTTTCTTT. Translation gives CASSSHLGTEAFF.

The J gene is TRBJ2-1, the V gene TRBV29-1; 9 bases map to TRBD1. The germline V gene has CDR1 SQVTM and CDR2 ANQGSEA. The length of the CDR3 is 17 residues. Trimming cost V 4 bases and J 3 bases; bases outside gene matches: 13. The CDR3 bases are TGCAGCGTTGGGGTGGAGTGGACAGGGGATCTCTACAATGAGCAGTTCTTC. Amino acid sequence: CSVGVEWTGDLYNEQFF.

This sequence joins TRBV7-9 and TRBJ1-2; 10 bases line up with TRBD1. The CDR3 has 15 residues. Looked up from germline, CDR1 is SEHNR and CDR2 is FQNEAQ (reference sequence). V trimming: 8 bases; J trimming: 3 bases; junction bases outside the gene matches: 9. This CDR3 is CASLHPGTGDYGYTF. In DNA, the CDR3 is TGTGCCAGCCTTCATCCGGGGACAGGGGACTATGGCTACACCTTC.

The CDR3 region has the DNA TGTGCCAGCAGCGGAGGAGGGGGCCACCAAGAGACCCAGTACTTC. Protein sequence: CASSGGGGHQETQYF. The rearrangement links TRBV9 to TRBJ2-5; weak D call: TRBD1 (7 bases). Trimming took 3 bases from V and 0 from J, leaving 12 bases between them. This CDR3 spans 15 amino acids. Per germline, CDR1 SGDLS and CDR2 YYNGEE.

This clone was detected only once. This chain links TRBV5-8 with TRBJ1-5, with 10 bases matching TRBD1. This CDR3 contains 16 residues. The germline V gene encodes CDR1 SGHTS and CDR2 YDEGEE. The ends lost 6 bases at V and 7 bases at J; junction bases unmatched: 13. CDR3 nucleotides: TGTGCCAGCATAGATATTGGAACGGGACAGGGGCAGCCCCAGCATTTT. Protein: CASIDIGTGQGQPQHF.

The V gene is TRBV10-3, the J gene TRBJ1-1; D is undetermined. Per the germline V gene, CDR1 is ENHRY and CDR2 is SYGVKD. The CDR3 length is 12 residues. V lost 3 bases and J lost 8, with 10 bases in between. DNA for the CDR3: TGTGCCATCAGTGATACTGCGACAGAAGCTTTCTTT. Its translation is CAISDTATEAFF.